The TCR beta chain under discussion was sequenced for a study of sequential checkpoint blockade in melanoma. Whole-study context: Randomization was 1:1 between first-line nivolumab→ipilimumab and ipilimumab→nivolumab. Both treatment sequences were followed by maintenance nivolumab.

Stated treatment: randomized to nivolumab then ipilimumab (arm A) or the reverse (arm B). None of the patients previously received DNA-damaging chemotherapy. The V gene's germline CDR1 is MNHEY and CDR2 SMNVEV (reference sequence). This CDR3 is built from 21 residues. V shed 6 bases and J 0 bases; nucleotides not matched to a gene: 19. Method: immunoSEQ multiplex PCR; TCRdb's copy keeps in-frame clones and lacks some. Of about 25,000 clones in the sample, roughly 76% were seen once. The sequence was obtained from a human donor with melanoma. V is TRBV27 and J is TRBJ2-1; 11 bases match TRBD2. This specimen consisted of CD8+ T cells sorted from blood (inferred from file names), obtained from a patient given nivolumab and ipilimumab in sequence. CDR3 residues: CASRGTSGQSLVGGSYNEQFF. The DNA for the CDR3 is TGTGCCAGCAGAGGGACTAGCGGTCAGAGTCTTGTGGGGGGCTCCTACAATGAGCAGTTCTTC.